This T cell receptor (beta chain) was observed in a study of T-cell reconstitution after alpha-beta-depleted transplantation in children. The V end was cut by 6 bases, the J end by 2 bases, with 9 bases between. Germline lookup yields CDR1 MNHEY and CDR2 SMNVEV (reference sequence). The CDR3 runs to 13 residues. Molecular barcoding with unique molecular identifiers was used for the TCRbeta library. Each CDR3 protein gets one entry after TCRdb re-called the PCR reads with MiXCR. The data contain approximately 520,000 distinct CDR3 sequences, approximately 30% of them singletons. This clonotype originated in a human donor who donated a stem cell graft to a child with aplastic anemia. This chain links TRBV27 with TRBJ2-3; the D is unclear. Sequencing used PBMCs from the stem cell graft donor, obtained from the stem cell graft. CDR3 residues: CASSAYLTDTQYF. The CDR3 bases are TGTGCCAGCAGCGCATACCTCACAGATACGCAGTATTTT.